A selection of T cell receptor beta chains follows, all from one sample in a study of CD8+ T cells in alopecia areata. Some clones are missing from TCRdb's copy, which holds only in-frame ones; the method was immunoSEQ multiplex PCR. The profile shows around 100,000 clones, about three quarters of them singletons. The specimen was CD8+ T cells sorted from blood, collected between weeks 43 and 45, from a patient treated with tofacitinib. These receptors were obtained from a human donor with alopecia areata. Both conserved end residues are part of each CDR3. A D gene is named only where the DNA matches it firmly. Only some rows state a clone size, as once, few, many or a class for expanded clones.

D	V	size	J	CDR3	DNA
TRBD1	TRBV29-1	.	TRBJ1-1	CSVYPPDRGNPEAFF	TGCAGCGTTTATCCCCCGGACAGGGGAAATCCTGAAGCTTTCTTT
.	TRBV4-1	.	TRBJ2-3	CASSQGPSTDTQYF	TGCGCCAGCAGCCAGGGCCCTAGCACAGATACGCAGTATTTT
.	TRBV2	.	TRBJ2-5	CASIVTVQETQYF	TGTGCCAGCATAGTGACAGTCCAAGAGACCCAGTACTTC
.	TRBV19	.	TRBJ2-1	CASSAQDRTSYNEQFF	TGTGCCAGTAGTGCCCAAGACAGGACCTCCTACAATGAGCAGTTCTTC
TRBD2	TRBV7-9	.	TRBJ2-3	CASSPRGISTDTQYF	TGTGCCAGCAGCCCGCGGGGGATCAGCACAGATACGCAGTATTTT
TRBD1	TRBV27	.	TRBJ2-1	CASSGRTGDNEQFF	TGTGCCAGCAGTGGGCGGACAGGGGACAATGAGCAGTTCTTC
.	TRBV7-9	.	TRBJ2-1	CASSYEAPDRGFF	TGTGCCAGCAGCTACGAGGCACCGGACCGGGGGTTCTTC
TRBD1	TRBV18	few	TRBJ1-4	CASSPRGTGENEKLFF	TGTGCCAGCTCACCACGAGGGACAGGAGAAAATGAAAAACTGTTTTTT
.	TRBV5-6	.	TRBJ2-7	CASSSGPSSSYEQYF	TGTGCCAGCAGCTCGGGACCGTCCAGCTCCTACGAGCAGTACTTC
.	TRBV11-2	.	TRBJ2-3	CASRLGGTLQYF	TGTGCCAGCAGACTGGGTGGAACATTGCAGTATTTT
.	TRBV4-3	.	TRBJ1-2	CASSQDSGGVYGYTF	TGCGCCAGCAGCCAAGATAGTGGAGGGGTCTATGGCTACACCTTC
.	TRBV27	.	TRBJ2-2	CASSYLRDSNTGELFF	TGTGCCAGCAGTTACCTCCGGGACTCAAACACCGGGGAGCTGTTTTTT
.	TRBV19	few	TRBJ1-5	CASSIVQGSNQPQHF	TGTGCCAGTAGTATAGTGCAGGGCAGCAATCAGCCCCAGCATTTT
.	TRBV19	few	TRBJ2-1	CASRATGFFYNEQFF	TGTGCCAGTAGGGCAACAGGGTTTTTCTACAATGAGCAGTTCTTC
TRBD1	TRBV7-2	.	TRBJ1-1	CASSPKGQGSFAFF	TGTGCCAGCAGCCCAAAGGGACAGGGATCGTTTGCTTTCTTT
.	TRBV29-1	few	TRBJ2-2	CSVVRGISGELFF	TGCAGCGTTGTCAGGGGCATTTCCGGGGAGCTGTTTTTT
.	TRBV2	.	TRBJ1-5	CASSETLPRGEPQHF	TGTGCCAGCAGTGAAACCCTCCCGAGGGGTGAGCCCCAGCATTTT
.	TRBV25-1	.	TRBJ1-1	CASVWNTEAFF	TGTGCCAGTGTCTGGAACACTGAAGCTTTCTTT
.	TRBV6-5	.	TRBJ1-1	CASSYYREGATEAFF	TGTGCCAGCAGTTACTATCGGGAAGGGGCCACTGAAGCTTTCTTT
TRBD1	TRBV18	few	TRBJ2-3	CASSPYDRASDTQYF	TGTGCCAGCTCACCGTACGACAGGGCTTCAGATACGCAGTATTTT
.	TRBV13	.	TRBJ1-2	CASSLPRGSNYGYTF	TGTGCCAGCAGCTTACCCCGAGGTTCCAACTATGGCTACACCTTC
TRBD1	TRBV2	few	TRBJ2-7	CASRDSSYEQYF	TGTGCCAGCCGGGACAGCTCCTACGAGCAGTACTTC
.	TRBV4-3	.	TRBJ1-4	CASGDANEKLFF	TGCGCCAGCGGGGACGCTAATGAAAAACTGTTTTTT
.	TRBV13	.	TRBJ1-6	CASSSQGNSPLHF	TGTGCCAGCAGCTCGCAGGGGAATTCACCCCTCCACTTT
TRBD1	TRBV2	once	TRBJ1-2	CASSHNKGEGQGDEYGYTF	TGTGCCAGCAGCCACAATAAGGGTGAGGGACAGGGAGACGAGTATGGCTACACCTTC
TRBD1	TRBV4-1	.	TRBJ1-6	CASSQDTGGSPLHF	TGCGCCAGCAGCCAGGATACAGGGGGTTCACCCCTCCACTTT
.	TRBV29-1	few	TRBJ1-2	CSVADRKNGYGYTF	TGCAGCGTCGCTGACAGGAAAAATGGCTATGGCTACACCTTC
TRBD2	TRBV4-1	.	TRBJ2-1	CASSQEGSGGINEQFF	TGCGCCAGCAGCCAAGAGGGTAGCGGGGGAATCAATGAGCAGTTCTTC
TRBD2	TRBV19	.	TRBJ2-7	CASSPGLEYEQYF	TGTGCCAGTTCTCCGGGACTAGAATACGAGCAGTACTTC
.	TRBV7-9	.	TRBJ2-7	CASSLQGGDEQYF	TGTGCCAGCAGCTTACAGGGAGGCGACGAGCAGTACTTC
.	TRBV4-3	.	TRBJ2-7	CASSQGRAYEQYF	TGCGCCAGCAGCCAAGGCAGGGCCTACGAGCAGTACTTC
.	TRBV29-1	few	TRBJ2-3	CSVSTKLDTQYF	TGCAGCGTTTCCACAAAACTCGATACGCAGTATTTT
.	TRBV7-9	.	TRBJ2-1	CASTPQGTYLYEQFF	TGTGCCAGCACCCCGCAAGGGACCTACCTATATGAGCAGTTCTTC
.	TRBV19	.	TRBJ2-3	CASSNLDTQYF	TGTGCCAGTAGCAATTTAGATACGCAGTATTTT
.	TRBV10-3	.	TRBJ1-1	CAIKTGDTEAFF	TGTGCCATCAAGACGGGGGACACTGAAGCTTTCTTT
.	TRBV30	.	TRBJ2-7	CAGKDRSSYEQYF	TGTGCCGGGAAGGACCGAAGCTCCTACGAGCAGTACTTC
TRBD1	TRBV19	.	TRBJ2-1	CASSMAGQGIHEQFF	TGTGCCAGTAGTATGGCAGGACAGGGTATACATGAGCAGTTCTTC
TRBD2	TRBV4-3	.	TRBJ2-5	CASSQEWTSGGVQETQYF	TGCGCCAGCAGCCAAGAATGGACTAGCGGGGGGGTACAAGAGACCCAGTACTTC
.	TRBV12-5	.	TRBJ1-1	CASGLENTEAFF	TGTGCTAGTGGTTTGGAGAACACTGAAGCTTTCTTT
.	TRBV2	.	TRBJ2-6	CASTEGSGGANVLTF	TGTGCCAGCACGGAAGGTAGCGGTGGGGCCAACGTCCTGACTTTC
.	TRBV14	.	TRBJ1-2	CASSQATNYGYTF	TGTGCCAGCAGCCAGGCTACTAACTATGGCTACACCTTC
TRBD2	TRBV30	.	TRBJ2-3	CAWSPGGARDTQYF	TGTGCCTGGAGCCCCGGGGGGGCACGAGATACGCAGTATTTT